Below are 8 T cell receptor beta chains sequenced from a single sample in a study of blood T cell repertoires in COVID-19. TCRdb's copy holds only in-frame clones and misses some; the assay was immunoSEQ multiplex PCR. This table holds over 150,000 clones, approximately 86% found once. Source material: peripheral blood. The receptor source for this set is an elderly man with COVID-19, enrolled during active disease.

V usage is TRBV18 and J usage is TRBJ1-1; 10 bases match TRBD1. The germline CDR1 and CDR2 sequences are KGHSH and LQKENI. The CDR3 extends over 16 amino acids. V shed 2 bases and J 5 bases; nucleotides not matched to a gene: 8. CDR3: CASSPGRGQGYTEAFF. CDR3 nucleotide sequence: TGTGCCAGCTCACCAGGGAGGGGACAGGGGTATACTGAAGCTTTCTTT.

V is TRBV29-1 and J is TRBJ2-7; TRBD2 might be the D (6 bases). The CDR3 extends over 13 amino acids. Deletions cut 5 bases from V and 4 bases from J, with 15 bases between. The germline gives CDR1 SQVTM, CDR2 ANQGSEA. This CDR3 is CSVFGGVKYEQYF. DNA for the CDR3: TGCAGCGTTTTTGGAGGGGTGAAATACGAGCAGTACTTC.

This clone appeared a few times. The V gene is TRBV6-1, the J gene TRBJ2-2, with 8 nucleotides matching TRBD1. The CDR3 has 17 residues. V shed 6 bases, J shed 5 bases, and the junction held 14 bases outside the gene matches. The germline CDR1 and CDR2 sequences are MNHNS and SASEGT. The CDR3 DNA reads as TGTGCCAGCAGGGAAACAGCCGGGCAGGGGGCGACCGGGGAGCTGTTTTTT. This codes for CASRETAGQGATGELFF.

This clone has only one observation. The V call is TRBV28, the J call TRBJ1-2; no firm D call. The CDR3 runs 13 residues. Trimming shortened V by 2 bases and J by 4 bases, and 8 bases separated the two germline ends. CDR1 MDHEN and CDR2 SYDVKM come from the germline V gene. Written as DNA, the CDR3 is TGTGCCAGCAGTTTAGGAGGCAGCTATGGCTACACCTTC. It is translated as CASSLGGSYGYTF.

V is TRBV7-9 and J is TRBJ1-2; D ambiguous. The CDR3 extends over 15 amino acids. V was clipped by 5 bases and J by 4 bases, with 17 bases between them. CDR1 and CDR2 (germline): SEHNR, FQNEAQ (reference sequence). CDR3 amino acids: CASSLSGGGIYGYTF. The CDR3 DNA is TGTGCCAGCAGCCTCTCCGGAGGAGGGATCTATGGCTACACCTTC.

This chain connects TRBV18 to TRBJ2-5, with 13 bases matching TRBD2. This CDR3 spans 15 amino acids. Per germline, CDR1 KGHSH and CDR2 LQKENI. The V gene end was trimmed by 6 bases and the J gene end by 5 bases; junction bases not matched to a gene: 6. As DNA, the CDR3 is TGTGCCAGCTCCCCCGGACTAGCGGGGGTGGAGACCCAGTACTTC. Protein sequence: CASSPGLAGVETQYF.

The genes are TRBV5-6 and TRBJ2-2, with a weak D call TRBD1 (5 bases). V gave up 2 bases and J gave up 4 bases, with 9 bases separating them. CDR1 and CDR2 from the germline V gene are SGHDT and YYEEEE. CDR3 size: 14 residues. The CDR3 bases are TGTGCCAGCAGCTTAGTGCAGGGCACCGGGGAGCTGTTTTTT. This codes for CASSLVQGTGELFF. The whole variable domain, remainder taken from reference TRBV5-6 and TRBJ2-2, is DAGVTQSPTHLIKTRGQQVTLRCSPKSGHDTVSWYQQALGQGPQFIFQYYEEEERQRGNFPDRFSGHQFPNYSSELNVNALLLGDSALYLCASSLVQGTGELFFGEGSRLTVL.

The chain uses TRBV6-1 and TRBJ2-5; D might be TRBD1 (7 bases). The V gene lost 1 base and the J gene lost 7 bases, with 10 bases spanning the gap. The CDR3 contains 13 residues. In germline, CDR1 is MNHNS, CDR2 SASEGT. The CDR3 region has the DNA TGTGCCAGCAGTGAAGGGCAGGGGGGGACCCAGTACTTC. Its protein product is CASSEGQGGTQYF.